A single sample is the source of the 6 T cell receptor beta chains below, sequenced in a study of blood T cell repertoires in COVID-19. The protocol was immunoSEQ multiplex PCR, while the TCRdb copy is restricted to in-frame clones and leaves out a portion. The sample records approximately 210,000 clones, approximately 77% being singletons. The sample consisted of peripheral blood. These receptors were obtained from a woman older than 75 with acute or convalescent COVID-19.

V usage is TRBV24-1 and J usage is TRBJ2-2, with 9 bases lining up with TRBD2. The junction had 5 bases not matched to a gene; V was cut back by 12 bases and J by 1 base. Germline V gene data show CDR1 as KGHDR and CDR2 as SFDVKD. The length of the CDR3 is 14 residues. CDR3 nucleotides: TGTGCCTCTGGCGGGGGGGTGAACACCGGGGAGCTGTTTTTT. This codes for CASGGGVNTGELFF.

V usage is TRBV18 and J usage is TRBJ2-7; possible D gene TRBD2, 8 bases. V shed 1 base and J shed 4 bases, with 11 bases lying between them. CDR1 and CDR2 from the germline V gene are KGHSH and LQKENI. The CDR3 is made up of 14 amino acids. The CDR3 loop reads CASSPLAGQYEQYF. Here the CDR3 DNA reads TGTGCCAGCTCACCACTAGCGGGACAGTACGAGCAGTACTTC.

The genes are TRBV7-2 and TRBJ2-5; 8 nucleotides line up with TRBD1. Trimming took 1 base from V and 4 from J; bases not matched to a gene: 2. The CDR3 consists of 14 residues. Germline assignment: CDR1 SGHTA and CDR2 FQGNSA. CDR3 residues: CASSLGQGIETQYF. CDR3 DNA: TGTGCCAGCAGCTTAGGACAGGGGATAGAGACCCAGTACTTC.

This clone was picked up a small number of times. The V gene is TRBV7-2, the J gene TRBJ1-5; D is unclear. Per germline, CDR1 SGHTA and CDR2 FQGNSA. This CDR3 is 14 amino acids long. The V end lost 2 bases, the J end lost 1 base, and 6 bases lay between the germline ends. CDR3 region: CASSLRESNQPQHF. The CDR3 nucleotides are TGTGCCAGCAGCTTAAGGGAGAGCAATCAGCCCCAGCATTTT.

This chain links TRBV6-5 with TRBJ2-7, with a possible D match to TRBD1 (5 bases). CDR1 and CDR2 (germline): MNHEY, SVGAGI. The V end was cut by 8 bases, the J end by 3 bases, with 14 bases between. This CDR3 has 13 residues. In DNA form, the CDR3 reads TGTGCCAGCTGGGGCTTACTTATCTACGAGCAGTACTTC. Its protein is CASWGLLIYEQYF.

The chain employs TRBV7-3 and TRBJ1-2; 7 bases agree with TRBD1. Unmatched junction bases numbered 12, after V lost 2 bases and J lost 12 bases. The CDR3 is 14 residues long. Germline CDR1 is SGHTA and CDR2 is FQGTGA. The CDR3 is CASSLDRDSTAHTF. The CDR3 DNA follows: TGTGCCAGCAGCTTAGACCGGGACAGTACAGCCCACACCTTC.